The rows below give T cell receptor beta chains drawn from one sample of a study of vaccination effects on CD4 cells after COVID-19. Clones were read by immunoSEQ multiplex PCR, and TCRdb kept only the in-frame ones, dropping some. There are about 76,000 clones in the sample; 70% to 80% occur only once, and roughly 2% lies in the top ten. No antigen is known for these receptors. Sequenced material: CD4+ T cells from PBMCs cultured without peptide, taken before COVID-19 vaccination. The receptor set was obtained from a human donor who received a COVID-19 vaccine. Each CDR3 is given without its conserved first and last residue. Fields, in order: V gene, J gene, D gene, CDR3 protein. A D gene is named only where the DNA matches it firmly.

V gene: TRBV10-3
J gene: TRBJ1-1
D gene: NA
CDR3 protein: AISPLLGRAF

V gene: TRBV10-1
J gene: TRBJ1-1
D gene: NA
CDR3 protein: ASRKGPNTEAF

V gene: TRBV5-1
J gene: TRBJ2-5
D gene: NA
CDR3 protein: ASSLLETQY

V gene: TRBV5-4
J gene: TRBJ2-2
D gene: NA
CDR3 protein: ASSLRPDNTGELF

V gene: TRBV7-9
J gene: TRBJ2-2
D gene: NA
CDR3 protein: ASSRGTNTGELF

V gene: TRBV7-2
J gene: TRBJ2-4
D gene: TRBD1
CDR3 protein: ASSLVGTGGSKNIQY

V gene: TRBV6-4
J gene: TRBJ1-2
D gene: NA
CDR3 protein: ASSPGTANYGYT

V gene: TRBV4-1
J gene: TRBJ1-4
D gene: NA
CDR3 protein: ASSQDDSNEKLF

V gene: TRBV5-8
J gene: TRBJ1-5
D gene: TRBD1
CDR3 protein: ASSLTGVQPQH

V gene: TRBV11-2
J gene: TRBJ2-1
D gene: NA
CDR3 protein: ASSHLRDLAEQF

V gene: TRBV5-1
J gene: TRBJ1-5
D gene: NA
CDR3 protein: ASSLGGPNQPQH

V gene: TRBV5-1
J gene: TRBJ1-2
D gene: NA
CDR3 protein: ASSLDLGYGYT

V gene: TRBV28
J gene: TRBJ2-2
D gene: NA
CDR3 protein: ASTISGQINTGELF

V gene: TRBV18
J gene: TRBJ1-6
D gene: TRBD1
CDR3 protein: ASSPGTDLSPLH

V gene: TRBV5-1
J gene: TRBJ2-5
D gene: NA
CDR3 protein: ASSLGVGETQY

V gene: TRBV4-3
J gene: TRBJ1-3
D gene: NA
CDR3 protein: ASSQKWDSGNTIY

V gene: TRBV6-6
J gene: TRBJ1-6
D gene: TRBD1
CDR3 protein: ASSTTGRSPLH

V gene: TRBV29-1
J gene: TRBJ2-5
D gene: TRBD2
CDR3 protein: SVNSGGAETQY

V gene: TRBV10-2
J gene: TRBJ2-2
D gene: NA
CDR3 protein: ASRGQSSTGELF

V gene: TRBV5-6
J gene: TRBJ2-5
D gene: NA
CDR3 protein: ASRVVGETQY

V gene: TRBV5-5
J gene: TRBJ2-2
D gene: NA
CDR3 protein: ASSLAAELF

V gene: TRBV19
J gene: TRBJ1-4
D gene: TRBD1
CDR3 protein: ASSRTGEEEKLF

V gene: TRBV3-1/TRBV3-2
J gene: TRBJ1-1
D gene: NA
CDR3 protein: ASHAGQRNTEAF

V gene: TRBV29-1
J gene: TRBJ1-1
D gene: NA
CDR3 protein: SAAGLGAF

V gene: TRBV7-3
J gene: TRBJ2-1
D gene: TRBD2
CDR3 protein: ASSSGRASNEQF

V gene: TRBV5-1
J gene: TRBJ2-5
D gene: NA
CDR3 protein: ASSYISGETQY

V gene: TRBV6-5
J gene: TRBJ1-5
D gene: NA
CDR3 protein: ASGGIFNQPQH

V gene: TRBV24-1
J gene: TRBJ2-5
D gene: TRBD2
CDR3 protein: ATSEGGLAESSTQY

V gene: TRBV27
J gene: TRBJ2-5
D gene: NA
CDR3 protein: ASSSRLETQY

V gene: TRBV4-1
J gene: TRBJ1-1
D gene: NA
CDR3 protein: ASSHSQGTTEAF

V gene: TRBV5-1
J gene: TRBJ1-6
D gene: NA
CDR3 protein: ASSLGGTNSPLH

V gene: TRBV6-6
J gene: TRBJ1-4
D gene: NA
CDR3 protein: ASSMDGATNEKLF

V gene: TRBV25-1
J gene: TRBJ2-5
D gene: NA
CDR3 protein: ASSEGIVGGQETQY

V gene: TRBV7-6
J gene: TRBJ2-5
D gene: NA
CDR3 protein: ASTNAGPGIFETQY

V gene: TRBV4-1
J gene: TRBJ2-5
D gene: NA
CDR3 protein: ASSQENRVFGETQY

V gene: TRBV6-1
J gene: TRBJ2-6
D gene: NA
CDR3 protein: ASSEEGSGANVLT

V gene: TRBV6-1
J gene: TRBJ1-6
D gene: TRBD1
CDR3 protein: ASIERAGGLSNSPLH

V gene: TRBV4-1
J gene: TRBJ1-2
D gene: NA
CDR3 protein: ASSPIGSANYGYT

V gene: TRBV7-3
J gene: TRBJ1-2
D gene: NA
CDR3 protein: ASSLSNRTGHYGYT

V gene: TRBV5-4
J gene: TRBJ1-1
D gene: NA
CDR3 protein: ASSLRTGAGTEAF

V gene: TRBV10-1
J gene: TRBJ2-1
D gene: NA
CDR3 protein: ASSESPYNEQF

V gene: TRBV7-6
J gene: TRBJ1-2
D gene: NA
CDR3 protein: ASTPTSTGFLGYT

V gene: TRBV2
J gene: TRBJ1-1
D gene: NA
CDR3 protein: ASRVSMNTEAF